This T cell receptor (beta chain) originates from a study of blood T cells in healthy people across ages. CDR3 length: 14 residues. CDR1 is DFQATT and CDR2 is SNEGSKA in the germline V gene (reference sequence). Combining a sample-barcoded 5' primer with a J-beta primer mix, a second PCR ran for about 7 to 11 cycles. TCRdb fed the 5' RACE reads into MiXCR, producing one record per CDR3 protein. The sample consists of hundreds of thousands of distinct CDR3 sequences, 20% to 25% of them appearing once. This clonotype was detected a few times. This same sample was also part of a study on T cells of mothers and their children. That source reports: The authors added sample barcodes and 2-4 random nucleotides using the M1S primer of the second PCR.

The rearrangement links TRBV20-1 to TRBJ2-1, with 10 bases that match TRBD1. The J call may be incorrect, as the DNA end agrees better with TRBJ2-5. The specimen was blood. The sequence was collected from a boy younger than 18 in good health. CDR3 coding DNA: TGCAGTGCTAGGTCCGGGGACAGGGGTGAGACCCAGTACTTC. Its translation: CSARSGDRGETQYF.